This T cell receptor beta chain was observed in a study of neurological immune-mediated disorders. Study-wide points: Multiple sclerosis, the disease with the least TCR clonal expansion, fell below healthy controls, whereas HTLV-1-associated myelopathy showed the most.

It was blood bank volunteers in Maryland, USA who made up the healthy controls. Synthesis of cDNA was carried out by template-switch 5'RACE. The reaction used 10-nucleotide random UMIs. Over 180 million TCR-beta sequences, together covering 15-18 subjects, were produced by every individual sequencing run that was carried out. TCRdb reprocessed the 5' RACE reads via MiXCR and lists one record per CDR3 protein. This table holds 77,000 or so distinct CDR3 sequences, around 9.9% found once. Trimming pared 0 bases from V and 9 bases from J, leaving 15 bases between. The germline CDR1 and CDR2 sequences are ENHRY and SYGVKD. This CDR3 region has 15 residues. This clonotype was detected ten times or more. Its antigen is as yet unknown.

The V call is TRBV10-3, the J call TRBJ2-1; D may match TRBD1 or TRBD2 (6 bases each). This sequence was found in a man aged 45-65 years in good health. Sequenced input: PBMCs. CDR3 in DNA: TGTGCCATCAGTGAGTCGAGGATGGGGGGCTTTGAGCAGTTCTTC. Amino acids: CAISESRMGGFEQFF.